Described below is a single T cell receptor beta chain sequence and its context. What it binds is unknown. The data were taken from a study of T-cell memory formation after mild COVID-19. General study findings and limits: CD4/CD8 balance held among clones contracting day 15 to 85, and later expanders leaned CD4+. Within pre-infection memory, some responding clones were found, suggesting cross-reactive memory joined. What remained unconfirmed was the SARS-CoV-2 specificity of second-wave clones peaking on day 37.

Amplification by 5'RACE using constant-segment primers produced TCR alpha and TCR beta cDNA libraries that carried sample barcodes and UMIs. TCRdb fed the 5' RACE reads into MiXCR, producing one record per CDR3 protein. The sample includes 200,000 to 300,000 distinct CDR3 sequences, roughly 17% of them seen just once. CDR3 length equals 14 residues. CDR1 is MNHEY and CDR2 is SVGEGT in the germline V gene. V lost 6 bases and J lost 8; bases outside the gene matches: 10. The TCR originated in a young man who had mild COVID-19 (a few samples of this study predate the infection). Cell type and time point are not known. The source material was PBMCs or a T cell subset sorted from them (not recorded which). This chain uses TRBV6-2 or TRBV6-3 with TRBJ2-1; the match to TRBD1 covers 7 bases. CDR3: CASRYTGESDEQFF. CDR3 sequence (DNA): TGTGCCAGCAGATACACAGGGGAGAGCGATGAGCAGTTCTTC.